The 11 T cell receptor beta chains in this list originate from one sample, sequenced in a study of cytotoxic CD8 clonotypes in ibrutinib-treated CLL. TCRdb keeps only in-frame clones here, not all; method: immunoSEQ multiplex PCR. Of 85,000 or so clones in the sample, around 75% were seen once. Specimen: PBMCs, collected after 12 months of ibrutinib treatment. These receptors were obtained from a human donor with chronic lymphocytic leukemia.

This clone has a count of ten or more. Here the CDR3 DNA reads TGTGCCAGCAGTGTCTTCTCTGGAAACACCATATATTTT. It codes for CASSVFSGNTIYF. The genes are TRBV11-2 and TRBJ1-3, with D unclear. Trimming cost V 6 bases and J 0 bases, with 6 bases left between them. The CDR3 is made up of 13 amino acids. The V gene's germline CDR1 is SGHAT and CDR2 FQNNGV.

The rearrangement links TRBV18 to TRBJ2-5; D perhaps matches TRBD2 (5 bases). V was clipped by 0 bases and J by 3 bases, with 5 bases between them. The germline V gene encodes CDR1 KGHSH and CDR2 LQKENI. This CDR3 region has 13 residues. The CDR3 bases are TGTGCCAGCTCACCACCGGGAGAAGAGACCCAGTACTTC. It is translated as CASSPPGEETQYF. Together with reference TRBV18 and TRBJ2-5, the CDR3 gives the full variable domain: NAGVMQNPRHLVRRRGQEARLRCSPMKGHSHVYWYRQLPEEGLKFMVYLQKENIIDESGMPKERFSAEFPKEGPSILRIQQVVRGDSAAYFCASSPPGEETQYFGPGTRLLVL.

This chain links TRBV4-3 with TRBJ2-3, with D unresolved. The CDR3 extends over 14 amino acids. The V and J ends lost 1 base and 0 bases respectively, with 5 bases between them. CDR1 and CDR2 from the germline V gene are LGHNA and YSLEER. The CDR3 here is CASSQVGSTDTQYF. CDR3 DNA: TGCGCCAGCAGCCAAGTTGGTAGCACAGATACGCAGTATTTT.

For the CDR3, the DNA is TGTGCCAGCAGCCGGGGAGGGACTGAAGCTTTCTTT. It is translated as CASSRGGTEAFF. The J gene is TRBJ1-1, the V gene TRBV7-2; D unclear. The V end lost 5 bases, the J end lost 5 bases, and 9 bases lay between the germline ends. The CDR3 sequence is 12 residues long. Per the germline V gene, CDR1 is SGHTA and CDR2 is FQGNSA. Supplemented by reference TRBV7-2 and TRBJ1-1, the full variable domain reads GAGVSQSPSNKVTEKGKDVELRCDPISGHTALYWYRQSLGQGLEFLIYFQGNSAPDKSGLPSDRFSAERTGGSVSTLTIQRTQQEDSAVYLCASSRGGTEAFFGQGTRLTVV.

The rearrangement uses TRBV7-2 and TRBJ1-2; no clear D gene. The length of the CDR3 is 14 residues. V lost 5 bases, J lost 3 bases, and 13 bases lay in between. Germline V gene lookup returns CDR1 SGHTA and CDR2 FQGNSA. The CDR3 sequence: CASSPLWGDYGYTF. The DNA for the CDR3 is TGTGCCAGCAGCCCCCTTTGGGGAGACTATGGCTACACCTTC.

This clone was detected only a few times. The chain links TRBV27 to TRBJ1-2; no clear D. The CDR3 runs to 12 residues. In germline, CDR1 is MNHEY, CDR2 SMNVEV (reference sequence). V was trimmed by 6 bases and J by 4 bases, leaving 9 bases between them. The CDR3 loop reads CASREGFYGYTF. DNA of the CDR3: TGTGCCAGCAGGGAAGGATTCTATGGCTACACCTTC.

The V and J genes are TRBV30 and TRBJ2-2, with D perhaps assigned TRBD1 or TRBD2 (5 bases each). Deletions cut 3 bases from V and 4 bases from J, with 12 bases between. The CDR3 has 14 residues. The germline gives CDR1 GTSNPN, CDR2 SVGIG (reference sequence). Here the CDR3 DNA reads TGTGCCTGGAGAGACGGGACGGCCACCGGGGAGCTGTTTTTT. This sequence encodes CAWRDGTATGELFF.

This clone was found once. The V gene is TRBV30, the J gene TRBJ2-5; 7 bases are shared with TRBD1. There are 14 residues in the CDR3. Germline CDR1 is GTSNPN and CDR2 is SVGIG (reference sequence). V dropped 5 bases and J dropped 4; count of bases not matched to a gene: 10. CDR3 sequence reads: CAWDKTGYGETQYF. The CDR3 bases are TGTGCCTGGGATAAGACAGGGTATGGAGAGACCCAGTACTTC.

The V call is TRBV28, the J call TRBJ1-2; the D is unclear. The CDR3 spans 13 residues. From germline, CDR1 is MDHEN and CDR2 SYDVKM. The V end lost 3 bases, the J end lost 4 bases, and 9 bases lay between the germline ends. The CDR3 region is CASSFGFGYGYTF. In nucleotides, the CDR3 is TGTGCCAGCAGTTTCGGGTTCGGCTATGGCTACACCTTC.

The V gene is TRBV4-3, the J gene TRBJ2-5, with D unclear. The CDR3 totals 13 residues. V was cut by 4 bases and J by 2 bases, with 8 bases left in between. Per the germline V gene, CDR1 is LGHNA and CDR2 is YSLEER. The CDR3 region is CASSLTVQETQYF. The CDR3 region has the DNA TGCGCCAGCAGCCTTACAGTACAAGAGACCCAGTACTTC.

The rearrangement uses TRBV7-2 and TRBJ1-5; 7 nucleotides agree with TRBD1. Germline V gives CDR1 SGHTA, CDR2 FQGNSA. This CDR3 spans 15 amino acids. V gave up 5 bases and J gave up 1 base; unmatched junction bases: 5. The CDR3 is CASSPRGGSNQPQHF. In DNA form, the CDR3 reads TGTGCCAGCAGCCCCAGGGGGGGAAGCAATCAGCCCCAGCATTTT.